This entry features one T cell receptor (beta chain) sequence. The data are from a study of blood T cell repertoires in COVID-19. The study counted Cohort 3 donors as recovered given two negative PCRs, clearance, or symptom resolution. V gave up 6 bases and J gave up 3 bases, with 14 bases separating them. This CDR3 comprises 14 residues. The germline gives CDR1 LGHDT, CDR2 YNNKEL (reference sequence). Some clones are missing from TCRdb's copy, which holds only in-frame ones; the method was immunoSEQ multiplex PCR. Of 270,000 or so clones in the sample, about 89% were seen once. Sequenced material: PBMCs or T cells enriched from blood (not recorded which). The chain combines TRBV3-1 (or the pseudogene TRBV3-2) with TRBJ2-5; no definite D call. The sequence derives from a woman between 18 and 29 years old who had recovered from COVID-19. The CDR3 region is CASSFLSTEETQYF. The CDR3 bases are TGTGCCAGCAGTTTTCTTTCCACAGAAGAGACCCAGTACTTC.